A selection of T cell receptor beta chains follows, all from one sample in a study of blood T cell repertoires in COVID-19. TCRdb keeps only in-frame clones here, not all; method: immunoSEQ multiplex PCR. Here the sample spans a few hundred thousand clones, 70% to 90% being singletons. Material for sequencing was peripheral blood. Receptor source: a man in his sixties who had recovered from COVID-19. Each CDR3 is given with its conserved first and last residue. A D gene is named only where the DNA matches it firmly. Clone size is given for some rows only: seen once, a few or many times, or a class if the clone is expanded.

abundance	d_gene	v_gene	j_gene	len	CDR3aa	CDR3nt
.	.	TRBV18	TRBJ1-5	14	CASSRTEDNQPQHF	TGTGCCAGCTCACGGACAGAAGACAATCAGCCCCAGCATTTT
.	TRBD1	TRBV7-8	TRBJ1-5	15	CASSLDGQGYQPQHF	TGTGCCAGCAGCTTAGATGGACAGGGGTATCAGCCCCAGCATTTT
.	TRBD1	TRBV4-1	TRBJ2-3	16	CASSTPGTGNRDTQYF	TGCGCCAGCAGCACCCCCGGGACAGGGAATCGGGATACGCAGTATTTT
.	TRBD1	TRBV7-2	TRBJ1-4	17	CASSLGDRGTTNEKLFF	TGTGCCAGCAGCCTGGGGGACAGGGGTACTACTAATGAAAAACTGTTTTTT
.	.	TRBV7-2	TRBJ1-1	15	CASSFRQALNTEAFF	TGTGCCAGCAGCTTCAGACAGGCCCTGAACACTGAAGCTTTCTTT
.	TRBD1	TRBV19	TRBJ2-2	16	CASTIGQGRWTGELFF	TGTGCCAGTACCATTGGACAGGGTCGATGGACCGGGGAGCTGTTTTTT
few	.	TRBV6-6	TRBJ1-5	14	CASTMGYSNQPQHF	TGTGCCAGTACCATGGGCTATAGCAATCAGCCCCAGCATTTT
.	TRBD1	TRBV19	TRBJ1-5	15	CASWDRGISNQPQHF	TGTGCCAGTTGGGACAGGGGGATCAGCAATCAGCCCCAGCATTTT
.	TRBD1	TRBV5-1	TRBJ2-3	16	CASSLEGTGDWDTQYF	TGCGCCAGCAGCTTGGAAGGGACAGGGGACTGGGATACGCAGTATTTT
.	.	TRBV10-3	TRBJ2-3	12	CATGGHTDTQYF	TGTGCCACCGGAGGTCACACAGATACGCAGTATTTT
.	.	TRBV12-3/TRBV12-4	TRBJ1-2	13	CASRHQVSFGYTF	TGTGCCAGCAGACACCAGGTTTCCTTTGGCTACACCTTC
.	TRBD2	TRBV5-5	TRBJ2-2	17	CASSPRFGGVGTGELFF	TGTGCCAGCAGCCCACGTTTTGGGGGGGTGGGCACCGGGGAGCTGTTTTTT
.	TRBD2	TRBV6-1	TRBJ2-5	14	CASSEGLAIGTQYF	TGTGCCAGCAGTGAAGGACTAGCTATTGGGACCCAGTACTTC
once	.	TRBV9	TRBJ1-1	14	CASSVAQGTTEAFF	TGTGCCAGCAGCGTAGCTCAGGGGACCACTGAAGCTTTCTTT
.	TRBD1	TRBV28	TRBJ1-4	15	CASSKRQGANEKLFF	TGTGCCAGCAGTAAACGACAGGGGGCGAATGAAAAACTGTTTTTT
.	TRBD1	TRBV6-5	TRBJ2-7	15	CASRGPGQGAYEQYF	TGTGCCAGCAGGGGCCCGGGACAGGGGGCTTACGAGCAGTACTTC
.	TRBD2	TRBV2	TRBJ2-3	14	CASNSRGGHDTQYF	TGTGCCAGCAATTCGCGGGGGGGCCACGATACGCAGTATTTT
.	.	TRBV9	TRBJ2-1	13	CASSYSSYNEQFF	TGTGCCAGCAGCTACAGCTCCTACAATGAGCAGTTCTTC
.	.	TRBV13	TRBJ1-1	15	CASSFGEQAGTEAFF	TGTGCCAGCAGCTTTGGGGAACAGGCGGGGACTGAAGCTTTCTTT
.	TRBD1	TRBV5-1	TRBJ2-2	17	CASTPRKDRGSPGELFF	TGCGCCAGCACCCCTCGAAAGGACAGGGGTTCCCCCGGGGAGCTGTTTTTT
.	TRBD1	TRBV5-1	TRBJ2-5	14	CASSLAGGKETQYF	TGCGCCAGCAGCTTGGCAGGGGGCAAAGAGACCCAGTACTTC
.	.	TRBV7-6	TRBJ2-1	18	CASPTAGSFTMDHNEQFF	TGTGCCAGCCCCACAGCAGGCAGTTTCACAATGGATCACAATGAGCAGTTCTTC
.	TRBD2	TRBV9	TRBJ2-1	19	CASSHPTRGLAGSKDEQFF	TGTGCCAGCAGCCACCCAACCCGGGGACTAGCGGGTAGTAAGGATGAGCAGTTCTTC